A single sample is the source of the 28 T cell receptor beta chains below, sequenced in a study of cytomegalovirus exposure and HLA in healthy donors. PCR employed 60 Vbeta and 13 Jbeta primers. Sequencing was performed with immunoSEQ multiplex PCR; in TCRdb, only in-frame clones are kept and a portion is missing. The table includes tens of thousands of clones, 72% detected once. The sequencing sample was made of PBMCs. The source is a woman between 35 and 50 years old in good health and CMV-seropositive.

About this clone: At one end the junction does not follow the germline gene, possibly because of a read error. The rearrangement uses TRBV7-7 and TRBJ2-5, with TRBD2 matching 12 bases. The germline gives CDR1 SSHAT, CDR2 FNYEAQ (reference sequence). The CDR3 has 19 amino acids. CDR3 nucleotides: TGTGCTAGCAGCTTAGCGAGGGCTAGCGGGGGGGCCGCACAAGAGACCCAGTACTTC. Its translation is CASSLARASGGAAQETQYF.

The chain carries TRBV6-5 and TRBJ2-3; TRBD2 might be the D (6 bases). This CDR3 spans 14 amino acids. The V and J ends lost 1 base and 3 bases respectively, with 8 bases between them. The germline CDR1 and CDR2 sequences are MNHEY and SVGAGI. CDR3 residues: CASSYLAGTDTQYF. CDR3 in DNA: TGTGCCAGCAGTTACTTGGCGGGGACAGATACGCAGTATTTT.

The chain carries TRBV5-6 and TRBJ2-7, with 10 bases that match TRBD1. In germline, CDR1 is SGHDT, CDR2 YYEEEE. J was trimmed by 6 bases and V by 3 bases; bases with no gene match: 3. CDR3 length equals 13 residues. As DNA, the CDR3 is TGTGCCAGCAGCTGGGACAGGGGAGGCGAGCAGTACTTC. As protein: CASSWDRGGEQYF.

This clone was observed once. The rearrangement uses TRBV7-2 and TRBJ2-1, with a weak D call TRBD2 (5 bases). The V end lost 3 bases, the J end lost 7 bases, and 13 bases lay between the germline ends. The germline gives CDR1 SGHTA, CDR2 FQGNSA. This CDR3 is 14 amino acids long. In DNA form, the CDR3 reads TGTGCCAGCAGCTTCAGCGCAACGGGAAATGAGCAGTTCTTC. Amino acids: CASSFSATGNEQFF. The full variable domain, in which reference TRBV7-2 and TRBJ2-1 provide the parts outside the CDR3, is GAGVSQSPSNKVTEKGKDVELRCDPISGHTALYWYRQSLGQGLEFLIYFQGNSAPDKSGLPSDRFSAERTGGSVSTLTIQRTQQEDSAVYLCASSFSATGNEQFFGPGTRLTVL.

The V and J genes are TRBV5-8 and TRBJ1-6; D gene ambiguous. Trimming removed 5 bases from V and 8 bases from J, with 17 bases in between. The CDR3 is 15 residues long. Germline CDR1 is SGHTS and CDR2 is YDEGEE. The CDR3 bases are TGTGCCAGCAGGCCCGTTGGAGGGCGGTATTCACCCCTCCACTTT. This codes for CASRPVGGRYSPLHF.

The chain recombines TRBV15 with TRBJ1-1; D unresolved. Trimming stripped 2 bases from V and 2 bases from J, with 3 bases between. CDR3 length: 12 amino acids. Germline CDR1 LNHNV, CDR2 YYDKDF (reference sequence). The CDR3 DNA follows: TGTGCCACCAGCAGACAAAACACTGAAGCTTTCTTT. This translates into CATSRQNTEAFF.

The CDR3 nucleotides read TGTGGGTCTTCACAGGGGGCGTCAGGAAACACCATATATTTT. Translation: CGSSQGASGNTIYF. The chain has TRBV19 and TRBJ1-3, with 9 bases identical to TRBD1. CDR1 and CDR2 from the germline V gene are LNHDA and SQIVND (reference sequence). The CDR3 covers 14 residues.

The rearrangement joins TRBV11-3 to TRBJ1-5; D may be TRBD1 (5 bases). Trimming took 1 base from V and 16 from J, leaving 20 bases between them. The germline V gene encodes CDR1 SGHNT and CDR2 YENEEA. CDR3 length equals 14 residues. CDR3 amino acids: CASSLVAGHQPNHF. The CDR3 DNA reads TGTGCCAGCAGCTTAGTGGCAGGGCATCAGCCCAATCATTTT.

The rearrangement uses TRBV11-2 and TRBJ1-6, with 9 bases identical to TRBD1. The CDR3 contains 17 residues. With 5 bases clipped from V and 8 bases from J, the junction kept 13 bases outside the gene matches. Germline V gene sequence: CDR1 SGHAT, CDR2 FQNNGV. CDR3 in DNA: TGTGCCAGCAGCGCCTACAGGGGGCAACGGGTGGATTCACCCCTCCACTTT. Translated, it gives CASSAYRGQRVDSPLHF.

About this clone: Other DNA sequences within the sample encode an identical CDR3. The chain links TRBV6-6 to TRBJ2-7, with TRBD1 matching 8 bases. The V gene end was trimmed by 5 bases and the J gene end by 3 bases; junction bases not matched to a gene: 9. CDR1 is MNHNY, CDR2 SVGAGI, per germline (reference sequence). The CDR3 contains 15 residues. CDR3 in amino acids: CASSPPRDRNYEQYF. In DNA, the CDR3 is TGTGCCAGCAGTCCTCCTAGGGACAGGAACTACGAGCAGTACTTC.

The chain carries TRBV10-3 and TRBJ1-1; D gene ambiguous. Germline V gene lookup returns CDR1 ENHRY and CDR2 SYGVKD. V was shortened by 4 bases and J by 6 bases, with 12 bases between the two germline ends. The CDR3 consists of 13 residues. The CDR3 DNA is TGTGCCATCAGTGTGATGGGAGGCCCTGAAGCTTTCTTT. Translation gives CAISVMGGPEAFF.

This clone occurred a few times. The genes are TRBV4-1 and TRBJ2-7; D is unclear. Germline-derived CDR1 and CDR2 are MGHRA and YSYEKL. CDR3 length: 15 amino acids. V lost 0 bases to trimming and J lost 2 bases, with 11 bases between them. Written as DNA, the CDR3 is TGCGCCAGCAGCCAAGATCCCTATAATGCCTACGAGCAGTACTTC. Its translation: CASSQDPYNAYEQYF.

The chain uses TRBV6-4 and TRBJ1-6; no clear D gene. The length of the CDR3 is 14 residues. V was pared by 3 bases and J by 7 bases, with 10 bases between. Germline CDR1 reads MRHNA; CDR2 reads SNTAGT. Here the CDR3 DNA reads TGTGCCAGCAGTGAGGAGGAGGGAAATTCACCCCTCCACTTT. Amino acids: CASSEEEGNSPLHF.

This clone has just a few counts. The J gene is TRBJ1-4, the V gene TRBV30, with 7 bases lining up with TRBD1. CDR3 size: 14 residues. V shed 4 bases, J shed 8 bases, and the junction held 10 bases outside the gene matches. Germline loops: CDR1 GTSNPN, CDR2 SVGIG (reference sequence). For the CDR3, the DNA is TGTGCCTGGACTTCACAGGGGTCAGGGGAAAAACTGTTTTTT. It yields the protein CAWTSQGSGEKLFF.

The V gene is TRBV2, the J gene TRBJ1-2; 12 bases match TRBD1. Per germline, CDR1 SNHLY and CDR2 FYNNEI. The V gene end was trimmed by 6 bases and the J gene end by 10 bases; junction bases not matched to a gene: 9. This CDR3 has 14 amino acids. The CDR3 DNA sequence: TGTGCCAGCAGGACGGGACAGGGGGCGATCGCCTACACCTTC. Protein: CASRTGQGAIAYTF.

This clone was detected a few times. This chain joins TRBV18 and TRBJ2-7; D might be TRBD2 (6 bases). CDR3 length: 14 amino acids. Deletions cut 1 base from V and 4 bases from J, with 11 bases between. Germline values: CDR1 KGHSH, CDR2 LQKENI. CDR3 amino acids: CASSPLGGEYEQYF. The CDR3 nucleotides read TGTGCCAGCTCACCACTCGGCGGGGAGTACGAGCAGTACTTC.

This sequence joins TRBV6-5 and TRBJ2-7; D is unclear. Germline CDR1 and CDR2: MNHEY and SVGAGI. The CDR3 consists of 14 residues. V lost 0 bases, J lost 9 bases, and 15 bases lay in between. CDR3 in amino acids: CASSYSFGQRGQYF. In DNA, the CDR3 is TGTGCCAGCAGTTACTCGTTCGGCCAGCGTGGGCAGTACTTC.

The chain uses TRBV5-6 and TRBJ2-5, with 10 bases aligning to TRBD1. Germline V gives CDR1 SGHDT, CDR2 YYEEEE. The CDR3 consists of 16 residues. The V gene end was trimmed by 4 bases and the J gene end by 2 bases; junction bases not matched to a gene: 8. CDR3 in DNA: TGTGCCAGCAGCACCGGGACAGGGGTCCTACAAGAGACCCAGTACTTC. It codes for CASSTGTGVLQETQYF.

With regard to this clone: One end of the junction is discordant with germline, which a read error may explain. Within the sample, other DNA sequences also encode this same CDR3. The genes are TRBV11-2 and TRBJ1-1; D may be TRBD1 (5 bases). The CDR3 runs 14 residues. CDR1 and CDR2 from the germline V gene are SGHAT and FQNNGV. Written as DNA, the CDR3 is TGTGCCAGTAGCTTAGATGCCGGACATGCTGAAGCTTTCTTT. Translating it yields CASSLDAGHAEAFF.

This chain connects TRBV11-1 to TRBJ2-7; the D gene is possibly TRBD1 (6 bases). V lost 0 bases and J 4 bases, leaving 13 bases between the germline ends. The CDR3 length is 15 residues. CDR1 and CDR2 from the germline V gene are SGHAT and FQDESV (reference sequence). Here the CDR3 DNA reads TGTGCCAGCAGCTTAGCGCAAAGCAGGGGATACGAGCAGTACTTC. It codes for CASSLAQSRGYEQYF.

This clone was detected only a few times. The chain employs TRBV5-4 and TRBJ2-5; the D gene is possibly TRBD1 (5 bases). From germline, CDR1 is SGHNT and CDR2 YYREEE (reference sequence). Trimming stripped 4 bases from V and 4 bases from J, with 14 bases between. The CDR3 contains 14 residues. The CDR3 DNA reads TGTGCCAGCAGCCCGAAGCTAGGGGTAGAGACCCAGTACTTC. Translation: CASSPKLGVETQYF.

The chain combines TRBV4-1 with TRBJ2-1; D may be TRBD2 (6 bases). With 5 bases removed from V and 4 bases from J, the gap between germline ends came to 12 bases. The CDR3 has 14 amino acids. Germline V gene data show CDR1 as MGHRA and CDR2 as YSYEKL. The CDR3 reads CASSGAGPYNEQFF. CDR3 nucleotides: TGCGCCAGCAGCGGGGCGGGGCCATACAATGAGCAGTTCTTC.

The V and J genes are TRBV7-3 and TRBJ1-2; perhaps TRBD1 as D (5 bases). The CDR3 loop spans 13 amino acids. Deletions cut 3 bases from V and 2 bases from J, with 7 bases between. From germline, CDR1 is SGHTA and CDR2 FQGTGA. The CDR3 sequence: CASSFGGNYGYTF. The CDR3 coding sequence is TGTGCCAGCAGCTTTGGGGGGAACTATGGCTACACCTTC.

The CDR3 nucleotides read TGTGCCAGCAGCTTAGGGGGAGTTAACACTGAAGCTTTCTTT. As protein: CASSLGGVNTEAFF. The chain recombines TRBV7-7 with TRBJ1-1; no definite D call. This CDR3 is 14 amino acids long. The germline V and J ends were trimmed by 1 base and 2 bases, with 8 bases remaining between them. Germline V gives CDR1 SSHAT, CDR2 FNYEAQ (reference sequence).

About this clone itself: The junction departs from germline at one end; a sequencing error may be responsible. The gene calls are TRBV11-1 and TRBJ1-4; D is undetermined. Germline V gene data show CDR1 as SGHAT and CDR2 as FQDESV (reference sequence). This CDR3 comprises 13 residues. This CDR3 reads CAGSLPGGEKLFF. CDR3 coding DNA: TGTGCCGGCAGCTTACCGGGCGGGGAAAAACTGTTTTTT.

This chain links TRBV5-1 with TRBJ2-2; weak D call: TRBD2 (7 bases). The V end lost 0 bases, the J end lost 10 bases, and 16 bases lay between the germline ends. CDR1 is SGHRS, CDR2 YFSETQ, per germline. The CDR3 spans 15 residues. The CDR3 DNA follows: TGCGCCAGCAGCTTGGCTACCGGGGGGCGGGAGGAGCTGTTTTTT. Residues: CASSLATGGREELFF.

This sequence joins TRBV25-1 and TRBJ1-6; perhaps TRBD1 as D (5 bases). Germline CDR1 is MGHDK and CDR2 is SYGVNS. Deletions cut 5 bases from V and 5 bases from J, with 13 bases between. The CDR3 contains 15 residues. The CDR3 sequence is CASSTPTGDNSPLHF. The CDR3 bases are TGTGCCAGCAGTACTCCCACAGGAGATAATTCACCCCTCCACTTT. Looking up the rest from reference TRBV25-1 and TRBJ1-6 gives the full variable domain: EADIYQTPRYLVIGTGKKITLECSQTMGHDKMYWYQQDPGMELHLIHYSYGVNSTEKGDLSSESTVSRIRTEHFPLTLESARPSHTSQYLCASSTPTGDNSPLHFGNGTRLTVT.

V and J are TRBV12-5 and TRBJ1-3; possibly TRBD1 for D (5 bases). The CDR3 has 12 residues. Looked up from germline, CDR1 is LGHNT and CDR2 is FRNRAP. Deletions cut 5 bases from V and 8 bases from J, with 10 bases between. CDR3 DNA: TGTGCTAGTGGTCAACTCAGGGACACCATATATTTT. Protein: CASGQLRDTIYF.